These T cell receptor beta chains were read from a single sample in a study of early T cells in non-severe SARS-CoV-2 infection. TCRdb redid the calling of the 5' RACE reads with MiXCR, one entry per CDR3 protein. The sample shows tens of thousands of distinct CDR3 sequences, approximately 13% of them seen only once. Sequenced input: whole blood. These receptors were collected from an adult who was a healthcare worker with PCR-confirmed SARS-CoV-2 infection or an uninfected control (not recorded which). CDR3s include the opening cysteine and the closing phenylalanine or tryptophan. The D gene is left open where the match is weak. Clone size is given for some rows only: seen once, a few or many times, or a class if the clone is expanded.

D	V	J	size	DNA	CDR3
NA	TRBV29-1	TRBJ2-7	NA	TGCAGCGTTGTTGATGTCCCCGAGCAGTACTTC	CSVVDVPEQYF
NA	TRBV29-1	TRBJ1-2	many	TGCAGCGTTGCGGCAGGCAGAGGCTACACCTTC	CSVAAGRGYTF
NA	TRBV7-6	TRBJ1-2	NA	TGTGCCAGCAGCTTAGTGTCGTGGGGGGCCGATGGCTACACCTTC	CASSLVSWGADGYTF
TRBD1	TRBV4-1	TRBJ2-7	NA	TGCGCCAGCAGCCAAGAGGCTGCCAGGGGGCGCCTACTTGCTCGACACGAGCAGTACTTC	CASSQEAARGRLLARHEQYF
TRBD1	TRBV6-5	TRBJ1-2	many	TGTGCCAGCAGTCCGACAGGGTTCTATGGCTACACCTTC	CASSPTGFYGYTF
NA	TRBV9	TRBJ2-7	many	TGTGCCAGCAGCGTGGGTGGATCCTCCTACGAGCAGTACTTC	CASSVGGSSYEQYF
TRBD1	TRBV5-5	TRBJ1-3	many	TGTGCCAGCAGCCGCCCGGGACAGACTAAAAACACCATATATTTT	CASSRPGQTKNTIYF
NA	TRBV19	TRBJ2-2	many	TGTGCCAGTAGTATCGCCGGGACGAACACCGGGGAGCTGTTTTTT	CASSIAGTNTGELFF
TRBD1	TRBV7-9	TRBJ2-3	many	TGTGCCAGCAGCCCACAGGGGATGAGAACAGATACGCAGTATTTT	CASSPQGMRTDTQYF
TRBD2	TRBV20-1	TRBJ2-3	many	TGCAGTGCCCGGCGGGTTGGCGGGGGAGATACGCAGTATTTT	CSARRVGGGDTQYF
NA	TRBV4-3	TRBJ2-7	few	TGCGCCAGCAGCCAAGGCCGCACAGGGACCTCCTACGAGCAGTACTTC	CASSQGRTGTSYEQYF
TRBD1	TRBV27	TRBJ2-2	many	TGTGCCAGCAGTTGGGACAGGGTCACCGGGGAGCTGTTTTTT	CASSWDRVTGELFF
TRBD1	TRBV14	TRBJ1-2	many	TGTGCCAGCAGCCAAGGGACAGGGCCTTATGGCTACACCTTC	CASSQGTGPYGYTF
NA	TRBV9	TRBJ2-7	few	TGTGCCAGCAGCGTAGCGGCAGGCGTTCCCTACGAGCAGTACTTC	CASSVAAGVPYEQYF
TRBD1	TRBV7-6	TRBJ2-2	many	TGTGCCAGCAGCTTGTCGGGACAGGCCACCGGGGAGCTGTTTTTT	CASSLSGQATGELFF
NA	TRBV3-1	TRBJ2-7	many	TGTGCCAGCAGCCAAGTCCCAGGGGCCTACGAGCAGTACTTC	CASSQVPGAYEQYF
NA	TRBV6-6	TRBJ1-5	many	TGTGCCAGCAGTTACTCGATTGATCAGCCCCAGCATTTT	CASSYSIDQPQHF
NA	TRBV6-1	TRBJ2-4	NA	TGTGCCAGCATGGAGGATGGGGCCAAAAACATTCAGTACTTC	CASMEDGAKNIQYF
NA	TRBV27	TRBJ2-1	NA	TGTGCCAGCAGTTTGGGCAGGGGCAATGAGCAGTTCTTC	CASSLGRGNEQFF
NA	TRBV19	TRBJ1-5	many	TGTGCCAGTAACCCCACCGATCAGCCCCAGCATTTT	CASNPTDQPQHF
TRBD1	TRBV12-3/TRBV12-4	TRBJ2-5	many	TGTGCCAGCAGCCCGACAGGGGGCAGGAAAGAGACCCAGTACTTC	CASSPTGGRKETQYF
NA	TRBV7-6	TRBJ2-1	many	TGTGCCAGCAGCTTAGTTGCGGGGAGGACCTACAATGAGCAGTTCTTC	CASSLVAGRTYNEQFF
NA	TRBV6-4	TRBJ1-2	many	TGTGCCAGCAGTGACGGGGCGGAATACGGCTACACCTTC	CASSDGAEYGYTF
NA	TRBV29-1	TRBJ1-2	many	TGCAGCGTTGAAGACGTAGACGGCTACACCTTC	CSVEDVDGYTF
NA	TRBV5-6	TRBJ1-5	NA	TGTGCCAGCAGCTTGCCTGGCTCGAATCAGCCCCAGCATTTT	CASSLPGSNQPQHF
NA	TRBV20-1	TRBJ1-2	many	TGCAGTGCTAGCGGCGGAACTAACTATGGCTACACCTTC	CSASGGTNYGYTF
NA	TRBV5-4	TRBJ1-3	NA	TGTGCCAGCAGCTTGGCTCTACCGACAGCATCTGGAAACACCATATATTTT	CASSLALPTASGNTIYF
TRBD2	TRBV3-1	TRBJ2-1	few	TGTGCCAGCAGCCAAGGTGGGCGGGGGTCCTTCAATGAGCAGTTCTTC	CASSQGGRGSFNEQFF
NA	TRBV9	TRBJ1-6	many	TGTGCCAGCAGCCCCCGACCCGCGGGGAATTCACCCCTCCACTTT	CASSPRPAGNSPLHF
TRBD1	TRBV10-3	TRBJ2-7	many	TGTGCCAGCTCCCGGGACAGGGGGCAAGACGAGCAGTACTTC	CASSRDRGQDEQYF
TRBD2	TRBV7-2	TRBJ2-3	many	TGTGCCAGCAGCCCGAGGACTAGCGGCCGCACAGATACGCAGTATTTT	CASSPRTSGRTDTQYF
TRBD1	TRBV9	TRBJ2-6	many	TGTGCCAGCAGCGCCCCGGGGGACAGGGGTGTTCCCTCTGGGGCCAACGTCCTGACTTTC	CASSAPGDRGVPSGANVLTF
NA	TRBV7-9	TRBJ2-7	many	TGTGCCAGCAGCTCCCCCAGAGAGCAGTACTTC	CASSSPREQYF
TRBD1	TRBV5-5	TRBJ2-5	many	TGTGCCAGCAGCTTGGGTGGCAGGGGGCTTCAAGAGACCCAGTACTTC	CASSLGGRGLQETQYF
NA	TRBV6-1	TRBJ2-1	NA	TGTGCCCAAGGGGATAATGAGCAGTTCTTC	CAQGDNEQFF
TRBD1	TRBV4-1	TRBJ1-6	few	TGCGCCAGCAGCCAAGAAGGATGGGGACAGGGCGACTCACCCCTCCACTTT	CASSQEGWGQGDSPLHF
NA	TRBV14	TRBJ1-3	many	TGTGCCAGCAGCCAAGATCCGGGCGCGGACACCATATATTTT	CASSQDPGADTIYF
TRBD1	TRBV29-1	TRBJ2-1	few	TGCAGCGCTTTGGACAGGCAAAGCTCCTACAATGAGCAGTTCTTC	CSALDRQSSYNEQFF
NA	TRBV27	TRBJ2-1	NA	TGTGCCAGCAGTGGGCGACAGTCTAGAACATACAATGAGCAGTTCTTC	CASSGRQSRTYNEQFF
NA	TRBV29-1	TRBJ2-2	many	TGCAGCGTTGGGGCCCGTAGCGGGAACACCGGGGAGCTGTTTTTT	CSVGARSGNTGELFF
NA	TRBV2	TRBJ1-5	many	TGTGCCAGCAGTGCAGGGGCCCATCAGCCCCAGCATTTT	CASSAGAHQPQHF
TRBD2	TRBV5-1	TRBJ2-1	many	TGCGCCAGCAGCTCAAACGGGGGGGCCTACAATGAGCAGTTCTTC	CASSSNGGAYNEQFF
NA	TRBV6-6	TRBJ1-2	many	TGTGCCAGCAGTTACGGCGGTACAGTTCCATACACCTTC	CASSYGGTVPYTF